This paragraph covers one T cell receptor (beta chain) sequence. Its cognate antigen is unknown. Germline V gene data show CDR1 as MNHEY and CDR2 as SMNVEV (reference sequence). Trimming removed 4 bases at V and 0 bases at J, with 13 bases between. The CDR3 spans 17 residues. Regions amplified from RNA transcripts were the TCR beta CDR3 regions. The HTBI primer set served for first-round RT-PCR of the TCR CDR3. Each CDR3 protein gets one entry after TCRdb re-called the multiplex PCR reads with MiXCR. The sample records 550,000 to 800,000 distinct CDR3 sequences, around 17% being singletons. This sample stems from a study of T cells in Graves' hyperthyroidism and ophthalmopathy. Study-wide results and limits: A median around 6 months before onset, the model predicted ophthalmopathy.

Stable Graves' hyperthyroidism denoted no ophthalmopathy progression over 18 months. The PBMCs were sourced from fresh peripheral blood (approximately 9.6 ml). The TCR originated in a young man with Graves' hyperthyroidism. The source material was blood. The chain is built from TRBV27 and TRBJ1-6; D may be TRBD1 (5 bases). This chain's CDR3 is CASSSGGLSSYNSPLHF. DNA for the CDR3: TGTGCCAGCAGTTCCGGGGGGTTAAGCTCCTATAATTCACCCCTCCACTTT.